A selection of T cell receptor beta chains follows, all from one sample in a study of blood T cell repertoires in COVID-19. TCRdb's copy holds only in-frame clones and misses some; the assay was immunoSEQ multiplex PCR. The sample holds about 190,000 clones, approximately 80% seen once. Source material: peripheral blood. These receptors were collected from a man in his fifties who had recovered from COVID-19. Both conserved end residues are part of each CDR3. A D gene is named only where the DNA matches it firmly. Part of the rows lack a size; the others show once, few, many or a class for expanded clones.

NA | TRBJ2-7 | NA | TRBV9 | TGTGCCAGCAGCCGATCCGCAGGGGCGACCGGGCACGAGCAGTACTTC | CASSRSAGATGHEQYF
NA | TRBJ2-1 | TRBD2 | TRBV7-2 | TGTGCCAGCAGCTTAGAGCGGGAGGGTCTGAAGTTCTTC | CASSLEREGLKFF
NA | TRBJ1-5 | TRBD1 | TRBV30 | TGTGCCTGGAGTTCGGACAGGGATCAGCCCCAGCATTTT | CAWSSDRDQPQHF
NA | TRBJ1-5 | NA | TRBV4-2 | TGTGCCAGCAGCCATCCGGGATATGAATTCAGCACCAATCAGCCCCAGCATTTT | CASSHPGYEFSTNQPQHF
once | TRBJ2-1 | NA | TRBV11-2 | TGTGCCAGCAGCTTAAGAGGGTCGGGTCTTCGAAATGAGCAGTTCTTC | CASSLRGSGLRNEQFF
NA | TRBJ2-1 | NA | TRBV3-1/TRBV3-2 | TGTGCCAGCAGCCAAGATGCGGTTACCCACAATGAGCAGTTCTTC | CASSQDAVTHNEQFF
NA | TRBJ2-3 | TRBD2 | TRBV5-4 | TGTGCCAGCAGCTTTGATAGCGGGAGGTTTGATACGCAGTATTTT | CASSFDSGRFDTQYF
NA | TRBJ2-6 | NA | TRBV10-3 | TGTGCCATCACCGGCCAGCGGCCCTCTGGGGCCAACGTCCTGACTTTC | CAITGQRPSGANVLTF
NA | TRBJ2-5 | TRBD2 | TRBV2 | TGTGCCAGCAGCCATACCCGTGGGGGACTAGCGGGAGTATCCCTGTTGGGGGAGACCCAGTACTTC | CASSHTRGGLAGVSLLGETQYF
NA | TRBJ2-1 | NA | TRBV19 | TGTGCCAGTAGTATATATAGAGGGCCGAGCTCCTACAATGAGCAGTTCTTC | CASSIYRGPSSYNEQFF
NA | TRBJ2-3 | NA | TRBV11-3 | TGTGCCAGCAGCTTAGTTTCGATAGGCACAGATACGCAGTATTTT | CASSLVSIGTDTQYF
few | TRBJ1-4 | NA | TRBV28 | TGTGCCAGCAGTTTATCTCCAGGGATGGTTGAAAAACTGTTTTTT | CASSLSPGMVEKLFF
NA | TRBJ1-5 | NA | TRBV18 | TGTGCCAGCTCACCACCGACGGGAGCCAATCAGCCCCAGCATTTT | CASSPPTGANQPQHF
NA | TRBJ2-1 | TRBD2 | TRBV7-3 | TGTGCCAGCAGCGCGACCGGGACTAGATATATAAATGAGCAGTTCTTC | CASSATGTRYINEQFF
NA | TRBJ1-1 | TRBD1 | TRBV15 | TGTGCCACCAGCAAGTACAGACAGGGTGTAGCTGAAGCTTTCTTT | CATSKYRQGVAEAFF
NA | TRBJ1-4 | TRBD1 | TRBV13 | TGTGCCAGCAGCTTCACCCTCGGGACAGGGATTAATGAAAAACTGTTTTTT | CASSFTLGTGINEKLFF
NA | TRBJ1-5 | NA | TRBV28 | TGTGCCAGCAGTTATACCTTGGTAGTTAGCAATCAGCCCCAGCATTTT | CASSYTLVVSNQPQHF
NA | TRBJ2-7 | NA | TRBV11-2 | TGTGCCAGCTCCCGACAGAACTCCTACGAGCAGTACTTC | CASSRQNSYEQYF
few | TRBJ1-3 | TRBD1 | TRBV5-5 | TGTGCCAGCAGCTTAGACGGGACAGGATCCCCCGGAAACACCATATATTTT | CASSLDGTGSPGNTIYF